What follows are 11 T cell receptor beta chains derived from one specimen sequenced in a study of OX40 agonist ivuxolimab in advanced cancers. The method was the immunoSEQ multiplex PCR assay. The table comes from immuneACCESS by way of TCRdb, which keeps in-frame sequences with V and J called. Part of the clones is missing from these tables; in studies checked, under half for an unresolved V gene and the rest for unknown reasons. This sample holds about 93,000 clones; around 94% were observed only once. About 2.6% of the sample comes from the top ten. The specimen was CD4+ or CD8+ T cells sorted from blood, collected in a trial of the OX40 agonist ivuxolimab. The origin of the receptors is an adult with an advanced solid tumor such as melanoma, head and neck, liver or kidney cancer.

V gene TRBV19 combines with J gene TRBJ1-5, with D unclear. The CDR3 has 14 residues. V shed 11 bases and J shed 1 base, with 15 bases lying between them. The germline gives CDR1 LNHDA, CDR2 SQIVND (reference sequence). The CDR3 sequence is CAGGQIISNQPQHF. The CDR3 bases are TGTGCCGGAGGTCAAATTATAAGCAATCAGCCCCAGCATTTT.

The chain joins TRBV2 to TRBJ2-7, with D possibly matching TRBD2 (5 bases). The CDR3 extends over 15 amino acids. V was clipped by 1 base and J by 0 bases, with 10 bases between them. Germline V gene lookup returns CDR1 SNHLY and CDR2 FYNNEI. The CDR3: CASSEGDRDSYEQYF. The CDR3 nucleotides read TGTGCCAGCAGTGAAGGGGATCGGGACTCCTACGAGCAGTACTTC.

This rearrangement joins TRBV27 to TRBJ2-1; no clear D gene. The CDR3 consists of 14 residues. Germline V gene data show CDR1 as MNHEY and CDR2 as SMNVEV (reference sequence). Trimming cost V 6 bases and J 5 bases, with 14 bases left between them. The CDR3 DNA sequence: TGTGCCAGCAGGGGGATGTCGGTCGACAATGAGCAGTTCTTC. It translates to CASRGMSVDNEQFF.

The chain recombines TRBV30 with TRBJ1-6; D gene unclear. There are 15 residues in the CDR3. Germline lookup yields CDR1 GTSNPN and CDR2 SVGIG (reference sequence). V lost 3 bases and J 6 bases, leaving 15 bases between the germline ends. The CDR3 nucleotides are TGTGCCTGGAGGATCCAGAGACCCCTTAATTCACCCCTCCACTTT. Amino acid sequence: CAWRIQRPLNSPLHF.

V usage is TRBV20-1 and J usage is TRBJ2-2, with a weak D call TRBD2 (6 bases). V dropped 7 bases and J dropped 7 bases, with 10 bases sitting between them. Germline CDR1 reads DFQATT; CDR2 reads SNEGSKA (reference sequence). The CDR3 totals 11 residues. The CDR3 DNA reads TGCAGTGTAGGCGGGAACGGGGAGCTGTTTTTT. It encodes CSVGGNGELFF.

This chain connects TRBV15 to TRBJ2-1; 7 bases line up with TRBD2. Trimming took 1 base from V and 8 from J; bases not matched to a gene: 23. Germline V gives CDR1 LNHNV, CDR2 YYDKDF (reference sequence). The CDR3 spans 20 residues. The CDR3 nucleotides are TGTGCCACCAGCAGAGTCTCCTTTGGGGGAGGGCCCGGGTACGGGGATGAGCAGTTCTTC. It is translated as CATSRVSFGGGPGYGDEQFF.

The chain employs TRBV4-3 and TRBJ2-1; 9 bases are shared with TRBD1. Per the germline V gene, CDR1 is LGHNA and CDR2 is YSLEER. This CDR3 has 15 residues. The junction had 12 bases not matched to a gene; V was cut back by 8 bases and J by 7 bases. CDR3: CASSWGTGIGNEQFF. DNA for the CDR3: TGCGCCAGCTCATGGGGGACAGGGATAGGTAATGAGCAGTTCTTC.

This clone was picked up one time. The chain links TRBV7-2 to TRBJ2-3; no definite D call. The V end was cut by 4 bases, the J end by 3 bases, with 14 bases between. The CDR3 totals 15 residues. The germline V gene has CDR1 SGHTA and CDR2 FQGNSA. CDR3 nucleotide sequence: TGTGCCAGCAGCTCCCGTAGGATGCGTACAGATACGCAGTATTTT. The encoded protein is CASSSRRMRTDTQYF. Looking up the rest from reference TRBV7-2 and TRBJ2-3 gives the full variable domain: GAGVSQSPSNKVTEKGKDVELRCDPISGHTALYWYRQSLGQGLEFLIYFQGNSAPDKSGLPSDRFSAERTGGSVSTLTIQRTQQEDSAVYLCASSSRRMRTDTQYFGPGTRLTVL.

This chain connects TRBV5-6 to TRBJ1-1; D is undetermined. Germline assignment: CDR1 SGHDT and CDR2 YYEEEE. V gave up 4 bases and J gave up 0 bases, with 10 bases separating them. The CDR3 runs to 14 residues. The CDR3 region is CASSVEGMNTEAFF. Written as DNA, the CDR3 is TGTGCCAGCAGCGTCGAAGGGATGAACACTGAAGCTTTCTTT.

The genes are TRBV2 and TRBJ2-3; D assignment may be TRBD1 or TRBD2 (5 bases each). This CDR3 spans 16 amino acids. V lost 2 bases and J lost 3, with 15 bases in between. CDR1 and CDR2 (germline): SNHLY, FYNNEI. The CDR3 region has the DNA TGTGCCAGCAGTGAACCCAGGGCCCGAGGGACAGATACGCAGTATTTT. This gives the protein CASSEPRARGTDTQYF. The full variable domain, rest sourced from reference TRBV2 and TRBJ2-3, is EPEVTQTPSHQVTQMGQEVILRCVPISNHLYFYWYRQILGQKVEFLVSFYNNEISEKSEIFDDQFSVERPDGSNFTLKIRSTKLEDSAMYFCASSEPRARGTDTQYFGPGTRLTVL.

This rearrangement joins TRBV6-6 to TRBJ2-7; 9 nucleotides align to TRBD1. The V gene end was trimmed by 3 bases and the J gene end by 3 bases; junction bases not matched to a gene: 6. The CDR3 is made up of 15 amino acids. Germline CDR1 reads MNHNY; CDR2 reads SVGAGI (reference sequence). The CDR3 spells CASSYPGQGDYEQYF. The CDR3 nucleotides read TGTGCCAGCAGTTATCCGGGACAGGGAGACTACGAGCAGTACTTC.